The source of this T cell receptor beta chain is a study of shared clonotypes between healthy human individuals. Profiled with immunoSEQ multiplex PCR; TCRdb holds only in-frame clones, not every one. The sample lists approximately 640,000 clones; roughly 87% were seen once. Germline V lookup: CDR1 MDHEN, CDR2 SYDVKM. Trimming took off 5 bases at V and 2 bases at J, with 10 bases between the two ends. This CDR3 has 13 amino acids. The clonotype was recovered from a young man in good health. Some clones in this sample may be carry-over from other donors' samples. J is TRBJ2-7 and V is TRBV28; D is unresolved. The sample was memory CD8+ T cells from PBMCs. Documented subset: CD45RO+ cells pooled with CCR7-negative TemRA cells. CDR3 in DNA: TGTGCCAGCAGTCCCCGGGCGGCCTACGAGCAGTACTTC. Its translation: CASSPRAAYEQYF. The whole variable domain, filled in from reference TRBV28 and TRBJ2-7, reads DVKVTQSSRYLVKRTGEKVFLECVQDMDHENMFWYRQDPGLGLRLIYFSYDVKMKEKGDIPEGYSVSREKKERFSLILESASTNQTSMYLCASSPRAAYEQYFGPGTRLTVT.